One and the same sample provided the 24 T cell receptor beta chains below, sequenced in a study of CD8 T cells in Susac syndrome. It was with random hexamers that about 0.45 to 1 ug RNA was reverse transcribed. A single record per CDR3 protein comes from TCRdb applying MiXCR to the immunoSEQ multiplex PCR reads. This table holds roughly 100,000 distinct CDR3 sequences, roughly 95% found once. The sequenced sample consisted of CD8+ T cells from PBMCs. The receptors come from a human donor with Susac syndrome.

CDR3 in amino acids: CSVMGSSYGYTF. For the CDR3, the DNA is TGCAGCGTAATGGGGAGTAGCTATGGCTACACCTTC. V gene TRBV29-1 combines with J gene TRBJ1-2; D unresolved. The V and J ends lost 6 bases and 4 bases respectively, with 12 bases between them. The CDR3 has 12 amino acids. CDR1 SQVTM and CDR2 ANQGSEA come from the germline V gene.

The V and J genes are TRBV27 and TRBJ2-7; D remains ambiguous. With 5 bases removed from V and 2 bases from J, the gap between germline ends came to 10 bases. Germline V gene sequence: CDR1 MNHEY, CDR2 SMNVEV (reference sequence). The length of the CDR3 is 13 residues. Here the CDR3 reads CASSLSKAYEQYF. CDR3 DNA sequence: TGTGCCAGCAGTCTCTCTAAAGCCTACGAGCAGTACTTC.

This clonotype was detected once. The chain uses TRBV9 and TRBJ2-3; 7 bases agree with TRBD2. The CDR3 has 16 residues. V lost 0 bases and J lost 6; bases outside the gene matches: 10. CDR1 is SGDLS, CDR2 YYNGEE, per germline. Here the CDR3 DNA reads TGTGCCAGCAGCGTAGAGGGAGGGGATGTTGCCGATACGCAGTATTTT. Protein product: CASSVEGGDVADTQYF. The full variable domain, its missing parts supplied by reference TRBV9 and TRBJ2-3, is DSGVTQTPKHLITATGQRVTLRCSPRSGDLSVYWYQQSLDQGLQFLIQYYNGEERAKGNILERFSAQQFPDLHSELNLSSLELGDSALYFCASSVEGGDVADTQYFGPGTRLTVL.

The chain has TRBV11-2 and TRBJ2-5; possibly TRBD2 for D (6 bases). V shed 2 bases and J shed 5 bases, with 9 bases lying between them. This CDR3 is built from 13 residues. The germline V gene encodes CDR1 SGHAT and CDR2 FQNNGV. CDR3 nucleotides: TGTGCCAGCAGCTTATCTAGCGCGGAGACCCAGTACTTC. Amino acid sequence: CASSLSSAETQYF.

This clonotype was detected once. The gene calls are TRBV7-9 and TRBJ1-1, with D perhaps TRBD1 (6 bases). The CDR3 totals 17 residues. Germline V gives CDR1 SEHNR, CDR2 FQNEAQ (reference sequence). V was shortened by 0 bases and J by 0 bases, with 14 bases between the two germline ends. This chain's CDR3 is CASSLAGVGDMNTEAFF. In DNA, the CDR3 is TGTGCCAGCAGCTTAGCAGGGGTTGGGGACATGAACACTGAAGCTTTCTTT. Drawing the rest from reference TRBV7-9 and TRBJ1-1, the complete variable domain is DTGVSQNPRHKITKRGQNVTFRCDPISEHNRLYWYRQTLGQGPEFLTYFQNEAQLEKSRLLSDRFSAERPKGSFSTLEIQRTEQGDSAMYLCASSLAGVGDMNTEAFFGQGTRLTVV.

This chain links TRBV9 with TRBJ1-4; 8 positions match TRBD1. This CDR3 has 15 residues. Looked up from germline, CDR1 is SGDLS and CDR2 is YYNGEE. The J segment lost 7 bases and the V segment lost 0 bases, leaving 5 bases of the junction unmatched. CDR3 in amino acids: CASSVAGGQGEKLFF. The CDR3, as DNA: TGTGCCAGCAGCGTAGCAGGGGGCCAGGGTGAAAAACTGTTTTTT.

The chain couples TRBV9 to TRBJ2-7; maybe TRBD1 (6 bases). The germline gives CDR1 SGDLS, CDR2 YYNGEE. This CDR3 region has 15 residues. Deletions cut 3 bases from V and 2 bases from J, with 15 bases between. The CDR3 loop is CASSAGQSNPYEQYF. CDR3 nucleotides: TGTGCCAGCAGCGCGGGACAATCTAACCCCTACGAGCAGTACTTC.

The V and J genes are TRBV9 and TRBJ1-6, with D possibly TRBD1 on 6 matching bases. There are 13 residues in the CDR3. Trimming left V 6 bases short and J 9 bases short, with 13 bases between. CDR1 is SGDLS and CDR2 is YYNGEE in the germline V gene. CDR3 nucleotides: TGTGCCAGCACCAGGGGACTCCCTTCACCCCTCCACTTT. Its protein product is CASTRGLPSPLHF. Full variable domain (missing parts from reference TRBV9 and TRBJ1-6): DSGVTQTPKHLITATGQRVTLRCSPRSGDLSVYWYQQSLDQGLQFLIQYYNGEERAKGNILERFSAQQFPDLHSELNLSSLELGDSALYFCASTRGLPSPLHFGNGTRLTVT.

This sequence joins TRBV15 and TRBJ2-7; D unresolved. The CDR3 is 14 amino acids. CDR1 is LNHNV and CDR2 is YYDKDF in the germline V gene (reference sequence). With 5 bases removed from V and 6 bases from J, the gap between germline ends came to 17 bases. CDR3 sequence reads: CATSGWIESSEQYF. For the CDR3, the DNA is TGTGCCACCAGCGGCTGGATAGAGAGTTCCGAGCAGTACTTC.

V is TRBV29-1 and J is TRBJ2-7; TRBD2 matches at 7 bases. CDR3 length: 13 amino acids. Germline V gene lookup returns CDR1 SQVTM and CDR2 ANQGSEA. With 6 bases clipped from V and 2 bases from J, the junction kept 7 bases outside the gene matches. The CDR3 region is CSVFQRGTYEQYF. CDR3 nucleotides: TGCAGCGTATTCCAGCGGGGAACCTACGAGCAGTACTTC.

The rearrangement links TRBV9 to TRBJ2-1; D perhaps matches TRBD1 (5 bases). CDR3 size: 17 residues. CDR1 SGDLS and CDR2 YYNGEE come from the germline V gene. V was shortened by 0 bases and J by 4 bases, with 17 bases between the two germline ends. In DNA form, the CDR3 reads TGTGCCAGCAGCGTAGGGGGTGGGGCAGGTATATACAATGAGCAGTTCTTC. It translates to CASSVGGGAGIYNEQFF. The full variable domain, with the rest looked up from reference TRBV9 and TRBJ2-1, is DSGVTQTPKHLITATGQRVTLRCSPRSGDLSVYWYQQSLDQGLQFLIQYYNGEERAKGNILERFSAQQFPDLHSELNLSSLELGDSALYFCASSVGGGAGIYNEQFFGPGTRLTVL.

The chain links TRBV6-4 to TRBJ2-3; the match to TRBD2 covers 9 bases. V shed 6 bases and J 1 base; nucleotides not matched to a gene: 5. The CDR3 length is 15 residues. The germline CDR1 and CDR2 sequences are MRHNA and SNTAGT. CDR3 DNA: TGTGCCAGCAGCCCAGCTAGCGGGGGCACAGATACGCAGTATTTT. Amino acid sequence: CASSPASGGTDTQYF.

The J gene is TRBJ2-1, the V gene TRBV29-1, with D possibly matching TRBD1 (6 bases). The CDR3 has 13 amino acids. Looked up from germline, CDR1 is SQVTM and CDR2 is ANQGSEA. The V gene lost 3 bases and the J gene lost 9 bases, with 15 bases spanning the gap. CDR3 region: CSVDRGARPEQFF. Here the CDR3 DNA reads TGCAGCGTTGACAGGGGCGCCAGGCCTGAGCAGTTCTTC.

The V and J genes are TRBV20-1 and TRBJ1-2; no clear D gene. This CDR3 has 17 amino acids. V dropped 1 base and J dropped 6 bases, with 24 bases sitting between them. Germline CDR1 DFQATT, CDR2 SNEGSKA (reference sequence). CDR3 nucleotides: TGCAGTGCTAGAGCCAGTCTGAGCCCGATAATTGCCAATGGCTACACCTTC. It is translated as CSARASLSPIIANGYTF.

The rearrangement uses TRBV5-6 and TRBJ1-6; D remains ambiguous. The CDR3 covers 14 residues. Germline values: CDR1 SGHDT, CDR2 YYEEEE. Trimming took 1 base from V and 7 from J, leaving 9 bases between them. The CDR3: CASSLLPGNSPLHF. The CDR3 DNA sequence: TGTGCCAGCAGCTTGTTGCCGGGGAATTCACCCCTCCACTTT.

The genes are TRBV14 and TRBJ1-3, with D hard to call. CDR3 length: 14 amino acids. From germline, CDR1 is SGHDN and CDR2 FVKESK. Trimming shortened V by 5 bases and J by 0 bases, and 8 bases separated the two germline ends. CDR3 DNA: TGTGCCAGCAGCGGGCAGTCCTCTGGAAACACCATATATTTT. Translating it yields CASSGQSSGNTIYF.

The chain links TRBV9 to TRBJ2-3; 9 bases map to TRBD2. Germline trimming cut 4 bases from V and 5 bases from J; bases unmatched to any gene: 14. The CDR3 runs to 17 residues. Germline V CDR1 and CDR2: SGDLS, YYNGEE. CDR3 sequence (DNA): TGTGCCAGCAGCCGAGCTAGCGGGGCTCCCTTCGTAGATACGCAGTATTTT. Translated, it gives CASSRASGAPFVDTQYF.

The chain carries TRBV3-1 and TRBJ2-1; perhaps D is TRBD1 or TRBD2 (5 bases each). The CDR3 contains 16 residues. V lost 1 base, J lost 2 bases, and 12 bases lay in between. Germline values: CDR1 LGHDT, CDR2 YNNKEL (reference sequence). The CDR3 nucleotides read TGTGCCAGCAGCCAAGGAGGGACGCCAACCTACAATGAGCAGTTCTTC. Its protein product is CASSQGGTPTYNEQFF.

V is TRBV5-4 and J is TRBJ2-7; 13 bases map to TRBD2. V lost 0 bases and J lost 6; bases outside the gene matches: 6. The CDR3 covers 16 residues. Germline CDR1 reads SGHNT; CDR2 reads YYREEE (reference sequence). CDR3 loop: CASSLDGLAGVGEQYF. CDR3 nucleotides: TGTGCCAGCAGCTTGGATGGACTAGCGGGGGTGGGCGAGCAGTACTTC. The complete variable domain, with remaining parts taken from reference TRBV5-4 and TRBJ2-7, reads ETGVTQSPTHLIKTRGQQVTLRCSSQSGHNTVSWYQQALGQGPQFIFQYYREEENGRGNFPPRFSGLQFPNYSSELNVNALELDDSALYLCASSLDGLAGVGEQYFGPGTRLTVT.

The chain joins TRBV4-1 to TRBJ2-5; TRBD1 might be the D (6 bases). The germline V and J ends were trimmed by 6 bases and 0 bases, with 14 bases remaining between them. The CDR3 has 15 residues. CDR1 is MGHRA and CDR2 is YSYEKL in the germline V gene. CDR3 coding DNA: TGCGCCAGCAGTCATGAAACAGGGTACCAAGAGACCCAGTACTTC. This codes for CASSHETGYQETQYF.

V usage is TRBV6-1 and J usage is TRBJ2-5; 9 positions match TRBD2. The V segment lost 1 base and the J segment 10 bases; nucleotides outside the gene matches: 7. The CDR3 extends over 14 amino acids. Germline CDR1 and CDR2: MNHNS and SASEGT. As DNA, the CDR3 is TGTGCCAGCAGTGAAGAGGTTAGCGGGGGACTCCAGTACTTC. Amino acids: CASSEEVSGGLQYF.

The V and J genes are TRBV27 and TRBJ1-2; no definite D call. From germline, CDR1 is MNHEY and CDR2 SMNVEV (reference sequence). V was clipped by 8 bases and J by 4 bases, with 11 bases between them. The CDR3 has 12 amino acids. The CDR3 is CASGTPTYGYTF. Here the CDR3 DNA reads TGTGCCAGCGGAACACCTACCTATGGCTACACCTTC.

CDR3 nucleotide sequence: TGTGCCAGCAGCTTTGGTACCACGGGTGGCTACACCTTC. Amino acids: CASSFGTTGGYTF. The rearrangement joins TRBV7-9 to TRBJ1-2; D uncertain. The CDR3 is made up of 13 amino acids. The V gene's germline CDR1 is SEHNR and CDR2 FQNEAQ (reference sequence). Trimming pared 3 bases from V and 7 bases from J, leaving 12 bases between.

This chain uses TRBV6-6 with TRBJ1-2, with TRBD1 identical over 7 bases. Unmatched junction bases numbered 4, after V lost 8 bases and J lost 4 bases. Germline V lookup: CDR1 MNHNY, CDR2 SVGAGI (reference sequence). The length of the CDR3 is 12 residues. DNA for the CDR3: TGTGCCAGCGGAGGGACAGTCTATGGCTACACCTTC. Encoded protein: CASGGTVYGYTF.